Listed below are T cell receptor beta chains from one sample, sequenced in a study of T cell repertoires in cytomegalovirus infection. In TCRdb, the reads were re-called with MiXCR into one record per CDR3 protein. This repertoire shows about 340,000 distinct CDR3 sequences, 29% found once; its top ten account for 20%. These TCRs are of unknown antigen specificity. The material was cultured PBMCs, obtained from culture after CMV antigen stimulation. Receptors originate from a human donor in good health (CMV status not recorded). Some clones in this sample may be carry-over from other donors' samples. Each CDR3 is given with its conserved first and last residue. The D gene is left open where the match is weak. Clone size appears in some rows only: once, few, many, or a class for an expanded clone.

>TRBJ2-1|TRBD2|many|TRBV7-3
CASSPNSGRATYNEQFF
TGTGCCAGCAGCCCCAATAGCGGGAGAGCCACCTACAATGAGCAGTTCTTC
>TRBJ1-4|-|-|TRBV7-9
CASSPPGAGEKLFF
TGTGCCAGCAGCCCCCCAGGGGCCGGTGAAAAACTGTTTTTT
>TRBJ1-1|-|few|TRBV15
CATSRDPLNTEAFF
TGTGCCACCAGCAGAGATCCCCTGAACACTGAAGCTTTCTTT
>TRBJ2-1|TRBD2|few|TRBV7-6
CASSRGGAGGPYNEQFF
TGTGCCAGCAGCCGGGGGGGGGCGGGAGGGCCCTACAATGAGCAGTTCTTC
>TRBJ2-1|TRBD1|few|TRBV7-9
CASSSHRGLNNEQFF
TGTGCCAGCAGCTCACACAGGGGGCTAAACAATGAGCAGTTCTTC
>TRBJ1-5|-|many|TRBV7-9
CASSLPGANQPQHF
TGTGCCAGCAGCTTACCCGGTGCCAATCAGCCCCAGCATTTT
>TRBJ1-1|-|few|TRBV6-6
CAVQRGVMPEAFF
TGTGCCGTCCAGAGAGGGGTAATGCCTGAAGCTTTCTTT
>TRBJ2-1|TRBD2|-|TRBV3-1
CASSQDRLAGPNEQFF
TGTGCCAGCAGCCAAGATAGACTAGCGGGCCCAAATGAGCAGTTCTTC
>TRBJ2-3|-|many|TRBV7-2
CASSLFGQSTDTQYF
TGTGCCAGCAGCTTGTTCGGACAATCCACAGATACGCAGTATTTT
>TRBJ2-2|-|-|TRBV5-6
CASSGDGREAGELFF
TGTGCCAGCAGCGGGGACGGTAGGGAAGCCGGGGAGCTGTTTTTT
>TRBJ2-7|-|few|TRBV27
CASSLGEDYEQYF
TGTGCCAGCAGTTTAGGGGAGGATTACGAGCAGTACTTC
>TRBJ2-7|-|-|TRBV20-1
CSASLLDEQYF
TGCAGTGCTAGTCTGCTTGACGAGCAGTACTTC
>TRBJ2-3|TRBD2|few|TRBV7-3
CASSPGLAGGLHTQYF
TGTGCCAGCAGCCCGGGACTAGCGGGAGGCCTCCATACGCAGTATTTT
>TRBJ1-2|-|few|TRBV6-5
CASSRQGGGYTF
TGTGCCAGCAGTCGGCAGGGAGGAGGCTACACCTTC
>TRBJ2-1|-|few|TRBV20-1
CSARGVYNEQFF
TGCAGTGCCCGAGGGGTATACAATGAGCAGTTCTTC
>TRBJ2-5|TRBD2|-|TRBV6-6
CASSYGSGGRGETQYF
TGTGCCAGCAGTTACGGTTCGGGGGGGCGGGGGGAGACCCAGTACTTC
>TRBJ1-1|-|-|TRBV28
CASSFRQAEAFF
TGTGCCAGCAGTTTTCGGCAGGCTGAAGCTTTCTTT
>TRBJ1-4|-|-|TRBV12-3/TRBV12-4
CASMLKGPQEKLFF
TGTGCCAGCATGTTGAAGGGCCCCCAGGAAAAACTGTTTTTT
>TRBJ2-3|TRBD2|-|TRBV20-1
CSASIAGEQDTQYF
TGCAGTGCTTCGATAGCGGGGGAACAGGATACGCAGTATTTT
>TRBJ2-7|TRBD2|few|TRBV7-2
CASSPGRGSYEQYF
TGTGCCAGCAGCCCAGGGAGGGGATCATACGAGCAGTACTTC
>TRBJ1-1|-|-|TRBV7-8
CASSLLGVDQAFF
TGTGCCAGCAGCTTATTAGGGGTCGACCAAGCTTTCTTT
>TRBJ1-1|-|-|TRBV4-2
CASSQDVGGSEAFF
TGTGCCAGCAGCCAAGATGTCGGGGGGTCGGAAGCTTTCTTT
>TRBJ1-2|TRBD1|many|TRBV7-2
CASSFGQDYGYTF
TGCGCCAGCAGCTTCGGACAGGACTATGGCTACACCTTC
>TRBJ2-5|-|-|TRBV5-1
CASTGTRETQYF
TGCGCCAGCACCGGGACACGTGAGACCCAGTACTTC
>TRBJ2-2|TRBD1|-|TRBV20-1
CSARDKHRGTYTGELFF
TGCAGTGCTAGAGATAAACACAGGGGGACTTACACCGGGGAGCTGTTTTTT
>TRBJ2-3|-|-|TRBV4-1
CASSQNPARTDTQYF
TGCGCCAGCAGCCAAAACCCGGCCCGGACAGATACGCAGTATTTT
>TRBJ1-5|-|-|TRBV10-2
CASSETGAGNQPQHF
TGCGCCAGCAGTGAGACGGGGGCTGGCAATCAGCCCCAGCATTTT
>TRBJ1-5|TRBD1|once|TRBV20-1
CSACPGTDPNQPQHF
TGCAGTGCTTGTCCCGGGACAGACCCTAATCAGCCCCAGCATTTT